This TCR beta chain was documented in a study of T cell responses to AZD1222 COVID-19 vaccine. Study-wide results and caveats: Researchers took repertoire samples only after the peak T cell response had come. In a largely white British group with more females than males, clonal diversity was possibly underestimated. Spike-specific TCR depth and breadth grew after two AZD1222 doses.

A remark on this clone: Its antigen remains unknown.

TCRdb keeps only in-frame clones here, not all; method: immunoSEQ multiplex PCR. Here the sample spans around 86,000 clones, around 90% being singletons. The ends lost 4 bases at V and 1 base at J; junction bases unmatched: 6. This CDR3 comprises 15 residues. Germline loops: CDR1 SGHTA, CDR2 FQGTGA. Source: peripheral blood, taken on day 0 of AZD1222 vaccination. The V gene is TRBV7-3, the J gene TRBJ2-5, with 7 positions matching TRBD2. This TCR came from an adult in good health. The chain's CDR3 is CASSSGTGGQETQYF. The CDR3 DNA reads as TGTGCCAGCAGCTCCGGGACGGGGGGCCAAGAGACCCAGTACTTC. Supplemented by reference TRBV7-3 and TRBJ2-5, the full variable domain reads GAGVSQTPSNKVTEKGKYVELRCDPISGHTALYWYRQSLGQGPEFLIYFQGTGAADDSGLPNDRFFAVRPEGSVSTLKIQRTERGDSAVYLCASSSGTGGQETQYFGPGTRLLVL.